This T cell receptor beta chain was retrieved from a study of OX40 agonist ivuxolimab in advanced cancers. Overall study findings and caveats: Among the least clonally expanded were partial responders at 0.1-3.0 mg/kg.

Here immunoSEQ multiplex PCR was the method, and the copy in TCRdb shows in-frame clones only, minus some. The sample lists tens of thousands of clones, around nine tenths occurring once. Looked up from germline, CDR1 is SGHRS and CDR2 is YFSETQ. The germline V and J ends were trimmed by 0 bases and 0 bases, with 9 bases remaining between them. This CDR3 has 15 residues. Notes on this clone: Its specificity is not known.

This receptor was obtained from an adult with an advanced solid tumor such as melanoma, head and neck, liver or kidney cancer. Material: CD4+ or CD8+ T cells sorted from blood, obtained in a trial of the OX40 agonist ivuxolimab. The chain employs TRBV5-1 and TRBJ1-1; unclear D gene. The CDR3 nucleotides are TGCGCCAGCAGCTTGGGGGCGGATTTGAACACTGAAGCTTTCTTT. It translates to CASSLGADLNTEAFF.